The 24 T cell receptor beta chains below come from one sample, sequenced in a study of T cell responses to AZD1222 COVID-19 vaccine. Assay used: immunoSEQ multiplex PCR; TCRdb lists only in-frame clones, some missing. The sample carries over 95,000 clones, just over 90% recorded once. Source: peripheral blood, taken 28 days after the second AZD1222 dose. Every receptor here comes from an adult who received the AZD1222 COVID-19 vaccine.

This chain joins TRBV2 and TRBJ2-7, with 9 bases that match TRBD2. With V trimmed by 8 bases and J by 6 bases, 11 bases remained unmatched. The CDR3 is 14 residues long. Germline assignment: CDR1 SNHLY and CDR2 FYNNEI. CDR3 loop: CASCVSSGMGEQYF. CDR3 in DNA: TGTGCCAGCTGTGTGTCTAGCGGGATGGGCGAGCAGTACTTC.

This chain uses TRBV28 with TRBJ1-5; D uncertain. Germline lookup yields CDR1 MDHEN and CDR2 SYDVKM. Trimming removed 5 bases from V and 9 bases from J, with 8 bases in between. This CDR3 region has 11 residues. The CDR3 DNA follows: TGTGCCAGCAGTCCCGGGGTGCCCCAGCATTTT. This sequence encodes CASSPGVPQHF.

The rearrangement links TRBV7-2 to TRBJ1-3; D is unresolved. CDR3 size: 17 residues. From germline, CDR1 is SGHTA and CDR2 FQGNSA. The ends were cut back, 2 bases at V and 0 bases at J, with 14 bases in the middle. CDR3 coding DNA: TGTGCCAGCAGCTTAATTCTACAGACCTTCTCTGGAAACACCATATATTTT. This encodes CASSLILQTFSGNTIYF.

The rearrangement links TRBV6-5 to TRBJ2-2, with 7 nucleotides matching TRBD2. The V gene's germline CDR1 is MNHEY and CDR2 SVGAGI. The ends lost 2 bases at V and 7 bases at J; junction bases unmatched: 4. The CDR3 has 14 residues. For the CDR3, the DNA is TGTGCCAGCAGTTACGGCGGGAGTGACGGGGAGCTGTTTTTT. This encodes CASSYGGSDGELFF.

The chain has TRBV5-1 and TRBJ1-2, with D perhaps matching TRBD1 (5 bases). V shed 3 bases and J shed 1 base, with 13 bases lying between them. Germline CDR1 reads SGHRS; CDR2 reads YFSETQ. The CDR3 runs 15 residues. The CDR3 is CASSSQDTYNYGYTF. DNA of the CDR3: TGCGCCAGCAGCTCGCAGGACACCTATAACTATGGCTACACCTTC.

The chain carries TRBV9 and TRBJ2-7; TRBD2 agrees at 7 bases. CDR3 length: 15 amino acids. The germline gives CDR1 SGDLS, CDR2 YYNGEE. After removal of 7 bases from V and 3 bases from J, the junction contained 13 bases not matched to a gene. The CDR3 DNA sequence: TGTGCCAGCTCCGAAGAGGGACTACCCCGCTACGAGCAGTACTTC. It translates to CASSEEGLPRYEQYF.

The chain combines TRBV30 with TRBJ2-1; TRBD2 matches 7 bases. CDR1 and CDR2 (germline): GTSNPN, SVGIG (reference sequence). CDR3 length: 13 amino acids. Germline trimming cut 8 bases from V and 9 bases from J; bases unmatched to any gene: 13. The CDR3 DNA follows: TGTGCCCGCAACCTAGCGGACGACAGTGAGCAGTTCTTC. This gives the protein CARNLADDSEQFF.

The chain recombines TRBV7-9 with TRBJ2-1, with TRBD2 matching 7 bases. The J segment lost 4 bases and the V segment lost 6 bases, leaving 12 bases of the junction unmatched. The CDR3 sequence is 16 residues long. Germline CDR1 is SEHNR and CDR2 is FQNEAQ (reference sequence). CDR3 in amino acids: CASSHTGLADYNEQFF. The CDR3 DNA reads TGTGCCAGCAGTCACACCGGGCTAGCGGATTACAATGAGCAGTTCTTC.

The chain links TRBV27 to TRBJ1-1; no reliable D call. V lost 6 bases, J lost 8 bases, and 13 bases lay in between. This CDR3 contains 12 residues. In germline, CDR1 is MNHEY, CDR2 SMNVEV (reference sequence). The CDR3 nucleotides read TGTGCCAGCAGCCCGGCGGGCCGAGAAGCTTTCTTT. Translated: CASSPAGREAFF.

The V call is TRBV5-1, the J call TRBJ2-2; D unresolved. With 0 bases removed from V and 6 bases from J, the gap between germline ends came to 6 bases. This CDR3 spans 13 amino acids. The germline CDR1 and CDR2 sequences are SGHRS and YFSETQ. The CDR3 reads CASSLALAGELFF. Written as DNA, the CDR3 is TGCGCCAGCAGCTTGGCGCTGGCCGGGGAGCTGTTTTTT.

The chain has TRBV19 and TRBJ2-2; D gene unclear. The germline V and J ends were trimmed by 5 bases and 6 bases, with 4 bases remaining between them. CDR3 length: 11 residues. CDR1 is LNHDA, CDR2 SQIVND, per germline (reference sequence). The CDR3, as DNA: TGTGCCAGTAGTGTGGCCGGGGAGCTGTTTTTT. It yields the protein CASSVAGELFF.

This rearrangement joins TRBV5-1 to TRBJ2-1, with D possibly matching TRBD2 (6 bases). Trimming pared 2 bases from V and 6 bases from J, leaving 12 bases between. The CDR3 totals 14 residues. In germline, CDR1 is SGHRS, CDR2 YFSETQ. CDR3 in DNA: TGCGCCAGCAGCTTTAACGCGGGAATCAATGAGCAGTTCTTC. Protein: CASSFNAGINEQFF.

CDR3 region: CSASPGATNEKLFF. DNA of the CDR3: TGCAGTGCTAGTCCAGGAGCAACTAATGAAAAACTGTTTTTT. The J gene is TRBJ1-4, the V gene TRBV20-1, with no clear D. Trimming removed 3 bases at V and 0 bases at J, with 8 bases between. CDR1 and CDR2 (germline): DFQATT, SNEGSKA (reference sequence). This CDR3 comprises 14 residues.

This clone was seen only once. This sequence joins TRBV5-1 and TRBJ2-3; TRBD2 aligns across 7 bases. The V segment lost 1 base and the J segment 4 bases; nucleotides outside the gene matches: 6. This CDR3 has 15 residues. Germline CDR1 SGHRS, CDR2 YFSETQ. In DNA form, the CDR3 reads TGCGCCAGCAGCTTGTATGGGGGAGGGCCAGATACGCAGTATTTT. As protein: CASSLYGGGPDTQYF.

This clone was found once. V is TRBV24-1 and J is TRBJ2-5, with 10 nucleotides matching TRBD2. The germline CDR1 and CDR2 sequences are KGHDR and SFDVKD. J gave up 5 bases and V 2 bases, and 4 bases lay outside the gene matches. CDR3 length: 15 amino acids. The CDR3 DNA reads TGTGCCACCAGTGATTCTAGCGGGAGTGGGGAGACCCAGTACTTC. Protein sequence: CATSDSSGSGETQYF.

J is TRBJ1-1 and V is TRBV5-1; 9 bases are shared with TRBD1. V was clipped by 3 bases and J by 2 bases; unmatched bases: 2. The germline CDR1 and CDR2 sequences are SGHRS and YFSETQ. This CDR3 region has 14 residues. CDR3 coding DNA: TGCGCCAGCAGCTCGGGACAGGGCAACACTGAAGCTTTCTTT. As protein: CASSSGQGNTEAFF.

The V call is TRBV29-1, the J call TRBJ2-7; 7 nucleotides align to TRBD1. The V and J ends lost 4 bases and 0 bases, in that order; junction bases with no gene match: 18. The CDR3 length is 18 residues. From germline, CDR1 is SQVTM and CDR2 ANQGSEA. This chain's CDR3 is CSVVLGTATSYFSYEQYF. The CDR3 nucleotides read TGCAGCGTTGTACTGGGGACAGCCACCTCGTACTTCTCCTACGAGCAGTACTTC.

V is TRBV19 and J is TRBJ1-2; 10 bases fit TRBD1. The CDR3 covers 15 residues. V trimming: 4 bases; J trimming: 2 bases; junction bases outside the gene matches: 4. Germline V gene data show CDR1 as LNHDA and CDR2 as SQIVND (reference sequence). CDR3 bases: TGTGCCAGTAGTAACCCGGGACAGGGGAACTATGGCTACACCTTC. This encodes CASSNPGQGNYGYTF.

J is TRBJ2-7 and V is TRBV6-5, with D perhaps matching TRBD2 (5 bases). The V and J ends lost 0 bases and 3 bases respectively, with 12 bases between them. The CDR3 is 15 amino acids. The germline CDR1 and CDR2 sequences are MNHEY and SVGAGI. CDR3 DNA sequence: TGTGCCAGCAGTTACTCCCTCAACGGGGACTACGAGCAGTACTTC. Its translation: CASSYSLNGDYEQYF.

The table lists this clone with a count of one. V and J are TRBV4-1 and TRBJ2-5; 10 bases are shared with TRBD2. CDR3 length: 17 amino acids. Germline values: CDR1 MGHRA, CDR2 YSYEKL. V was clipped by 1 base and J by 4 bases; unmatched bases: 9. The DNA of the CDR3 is TGCGCCAGCAGCCAAGGGGGGCTAGCGGGAGCTGGAGAGACCCAGTACTTC. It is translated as CASSQGGLAGAGETQYF.

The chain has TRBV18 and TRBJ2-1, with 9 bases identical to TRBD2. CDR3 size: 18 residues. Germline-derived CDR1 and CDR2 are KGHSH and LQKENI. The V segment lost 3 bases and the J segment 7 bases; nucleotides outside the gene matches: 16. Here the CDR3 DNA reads TGTGCCAGCTCACCCTCCCGGGGTAGCGGGAGTCCCATAAATGAGCAGTTCTTC. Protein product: CASSPSRGSGSPINEQFF.

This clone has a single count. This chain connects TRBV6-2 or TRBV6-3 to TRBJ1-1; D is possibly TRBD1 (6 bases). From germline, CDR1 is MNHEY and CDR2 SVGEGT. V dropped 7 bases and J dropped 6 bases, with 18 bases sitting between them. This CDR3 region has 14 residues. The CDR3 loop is CASTYGSGDPEAFF. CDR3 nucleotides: TGTGCCAGCACTTATGGATCAGGGGACCCTGAAGCTTTCTTT.

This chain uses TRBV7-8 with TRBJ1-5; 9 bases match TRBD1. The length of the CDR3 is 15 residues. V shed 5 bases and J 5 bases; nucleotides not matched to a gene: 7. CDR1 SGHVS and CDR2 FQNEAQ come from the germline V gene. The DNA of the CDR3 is TGTGCCAGCAGCAAACCGGGACAGGGAGATCAGCCCCAGCATTTT. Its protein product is CASSKPGQGDQPQHF.

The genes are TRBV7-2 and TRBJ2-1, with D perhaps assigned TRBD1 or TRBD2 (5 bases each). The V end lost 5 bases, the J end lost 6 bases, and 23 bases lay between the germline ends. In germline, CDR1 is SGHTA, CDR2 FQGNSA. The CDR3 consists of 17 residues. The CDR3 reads CASSPMPPGTIINEQFF. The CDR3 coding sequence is TGTGCCAGCAGCCCCATGCCCCCCGGGACGATTATCAATGAGCAGTTCTTC.